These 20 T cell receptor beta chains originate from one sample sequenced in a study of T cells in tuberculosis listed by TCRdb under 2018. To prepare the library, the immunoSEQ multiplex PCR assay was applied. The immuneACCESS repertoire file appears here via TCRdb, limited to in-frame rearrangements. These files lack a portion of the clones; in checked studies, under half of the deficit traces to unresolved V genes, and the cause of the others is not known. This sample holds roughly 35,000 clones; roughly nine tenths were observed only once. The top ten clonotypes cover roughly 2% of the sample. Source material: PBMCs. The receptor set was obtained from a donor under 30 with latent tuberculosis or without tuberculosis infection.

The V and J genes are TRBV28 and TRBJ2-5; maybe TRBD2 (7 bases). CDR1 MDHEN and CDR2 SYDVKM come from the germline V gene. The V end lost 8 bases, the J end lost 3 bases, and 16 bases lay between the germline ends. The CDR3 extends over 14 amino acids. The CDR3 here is CASGNRGGEETQYF. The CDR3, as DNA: TGTGCCAGCGGTAATAGGGGGGGGGAAGAGACCCAGTACTTC.

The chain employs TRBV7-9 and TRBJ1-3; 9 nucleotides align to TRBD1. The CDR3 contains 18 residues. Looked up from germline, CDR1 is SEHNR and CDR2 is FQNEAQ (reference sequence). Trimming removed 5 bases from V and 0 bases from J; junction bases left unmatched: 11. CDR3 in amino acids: CASSRWTGAAFSGNTIYF. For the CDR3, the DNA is TGTGCCAGCAGCCGCTGGACAGGGGCCGCCTTCTCTGGAAACACCATATATTTT.

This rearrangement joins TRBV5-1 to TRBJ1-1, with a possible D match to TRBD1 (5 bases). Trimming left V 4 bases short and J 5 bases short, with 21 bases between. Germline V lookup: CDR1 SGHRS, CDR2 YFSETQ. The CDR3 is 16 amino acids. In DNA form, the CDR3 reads TGCGCCAGCAGCCACGGACAACGAACACCGAGGACTGAAGCTTTCTTT. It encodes CASSHGQRTPRTEAFF.

DNA for the CDR3: TGCGCCAGCAGCCAACCGGGACAGGCAAGACATCGGGAGCAGTACTTC. Its translation: CASSQPGQARHREQYF. This chain links TRBV4-1 with TRBJ2-7; 8 nucleotides line up with TRBD1. The CDR3 spans 16 residues. V was clipped by 2 bases and J by 7 bases; unmatched bases: 13. Per the germline V gene, CDR1 is MGHRA and CDR2 is YSYEKL.

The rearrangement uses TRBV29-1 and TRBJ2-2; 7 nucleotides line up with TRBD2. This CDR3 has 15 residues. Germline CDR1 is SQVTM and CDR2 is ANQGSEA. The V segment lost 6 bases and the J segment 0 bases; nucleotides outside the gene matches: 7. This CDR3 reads CSVAGTNANTGELFF. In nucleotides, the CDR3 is TGCAGCGTAGCGGGGACCAACGCGAACACCGGGGAGCTGTTTTTT.

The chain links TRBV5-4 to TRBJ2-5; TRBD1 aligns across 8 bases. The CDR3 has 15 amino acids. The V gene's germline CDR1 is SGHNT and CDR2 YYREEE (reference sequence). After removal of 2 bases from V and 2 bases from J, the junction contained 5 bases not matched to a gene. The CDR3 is CASSFRDRFQETQYF. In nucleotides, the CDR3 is TGTGCCAGCAGCTTCAGGGACAGGTTTCAAGAGACCCAGTACTTC.

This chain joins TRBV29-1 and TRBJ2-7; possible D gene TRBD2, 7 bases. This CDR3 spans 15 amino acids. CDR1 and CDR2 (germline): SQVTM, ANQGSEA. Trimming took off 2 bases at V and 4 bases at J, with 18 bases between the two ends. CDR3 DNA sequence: TGCAGCGTTGAAAGGGGGGGGCCTGGAGGGTACGAGCAGTACTTC. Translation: CSVERGGPGGYEQYF.

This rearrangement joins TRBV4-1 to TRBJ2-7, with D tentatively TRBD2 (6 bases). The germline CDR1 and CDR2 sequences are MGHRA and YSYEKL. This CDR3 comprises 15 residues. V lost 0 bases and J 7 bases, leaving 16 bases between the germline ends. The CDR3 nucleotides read TGCGCCAGCAGCCAAGATTCGGCACTAGCACAGGAGCAGTACTTC. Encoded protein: CASSQDSALAQEQYF.

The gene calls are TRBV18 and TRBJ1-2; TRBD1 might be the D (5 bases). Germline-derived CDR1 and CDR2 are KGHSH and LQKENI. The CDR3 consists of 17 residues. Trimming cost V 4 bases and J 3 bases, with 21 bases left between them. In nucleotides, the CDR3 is TGTGCCAGCTCACAGAGCTCTGGGGCCGACTCCTACTATGGCTACACCTTC. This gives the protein CASSQSSGADSYYGYTF.

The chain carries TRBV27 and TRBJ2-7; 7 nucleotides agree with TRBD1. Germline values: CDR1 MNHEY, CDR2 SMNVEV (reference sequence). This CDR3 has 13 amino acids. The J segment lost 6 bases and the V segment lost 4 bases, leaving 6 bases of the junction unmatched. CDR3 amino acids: CASSWDSRSEQYF. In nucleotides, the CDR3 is TGTGCCAGCAGTTGGGACAGCCGATCCGAGCAGTACTTC.

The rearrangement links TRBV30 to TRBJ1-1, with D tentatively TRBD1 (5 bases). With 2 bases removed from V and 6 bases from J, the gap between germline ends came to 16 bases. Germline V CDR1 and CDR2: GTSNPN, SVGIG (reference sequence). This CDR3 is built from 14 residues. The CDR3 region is CAWSLRGGGAEAFF. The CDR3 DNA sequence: TGTGCCTGGAGTCTCCGGGGGGGAGGTGCTGAAGCTTTCTTT.

Here the CDR3 DNA reads TGTGCCAGCAGCCCTTCCGCGCGGTCGAACACCGGGGAGCTGTTTTTT. It translates to CASSPSARSNTGELFF. This rearrangement joins TRBV7-8 to TRBJ2-2; D is undetermined. V lost 5 bases, J lost 0 bases, and 13 bases lay in between. Looked up from germline, CDR1 is SGHVS and CDR2 is FQNEAQ. This CDR3 contains 16 residues.

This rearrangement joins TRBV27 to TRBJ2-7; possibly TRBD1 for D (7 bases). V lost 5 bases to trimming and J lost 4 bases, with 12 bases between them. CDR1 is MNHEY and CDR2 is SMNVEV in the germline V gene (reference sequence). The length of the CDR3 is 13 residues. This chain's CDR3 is CASSPSGGYEQYF. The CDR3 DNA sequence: TGTGCCAGCAGTCCTTCAGGGGGGTACGAGCAGTACTTC.

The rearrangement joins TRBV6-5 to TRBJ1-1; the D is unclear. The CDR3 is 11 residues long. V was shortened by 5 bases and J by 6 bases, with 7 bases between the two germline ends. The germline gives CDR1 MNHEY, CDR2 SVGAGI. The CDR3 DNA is TGTGCCAGCAGTCTTGGGCCTGAAGCTTTCTTT. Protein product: CASSLGPEAFF.

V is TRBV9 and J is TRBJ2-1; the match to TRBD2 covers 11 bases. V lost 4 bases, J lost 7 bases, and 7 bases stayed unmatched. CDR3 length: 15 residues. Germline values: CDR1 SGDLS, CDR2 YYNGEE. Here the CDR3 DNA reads TGTGCCAGCAGCCCCCGGGCTAGCGGGAGGAATGAGCAGTTCTTC. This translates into CASSPRASGRNEQFF.

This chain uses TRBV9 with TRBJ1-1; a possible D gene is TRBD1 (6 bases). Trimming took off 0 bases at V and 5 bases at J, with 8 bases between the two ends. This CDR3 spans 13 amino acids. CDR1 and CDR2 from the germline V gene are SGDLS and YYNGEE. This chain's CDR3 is CASSVEGGTEAFF. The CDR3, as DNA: TGTGCCAGCAGCGTAGAGGGGGGGACTGAAGCTTTCTTT.

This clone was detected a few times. CDR3 sequence reads: CSAGGQGHYGYTF. Written as DNA, the CDR3 is TGCAGCGCCGGGGGGCAGGGCCACTATGGCTACACCTTC. V gene TRBV29-1 combines with J gene TRBJ1-2, with D perhaps matching TRBD1 (6 bases). Trimming pared 7 bases from V and 3 bases from J, leaving 15 bases between. Germline CDR1 and CDR2: SQVTM and ANQGSEA. CDR3 length equals 13 residues.

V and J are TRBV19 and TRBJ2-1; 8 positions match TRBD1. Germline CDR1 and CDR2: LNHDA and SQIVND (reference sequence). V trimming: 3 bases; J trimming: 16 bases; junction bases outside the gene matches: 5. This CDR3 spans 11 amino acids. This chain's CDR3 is CASSMRQGQFF. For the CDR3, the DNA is TGTGCCAGTAGTATGCGACAGGGGCAATTCTTC.

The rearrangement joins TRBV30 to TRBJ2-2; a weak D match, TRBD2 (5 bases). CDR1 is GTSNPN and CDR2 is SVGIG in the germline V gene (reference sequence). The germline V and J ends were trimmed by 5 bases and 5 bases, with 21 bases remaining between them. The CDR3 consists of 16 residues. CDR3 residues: CAWRTPGGSSTGELFF. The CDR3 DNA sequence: TGTGCCTGGCGTACCCCGGGCGGGTCGTCAACCGGGGAGCTGTTTTTT.

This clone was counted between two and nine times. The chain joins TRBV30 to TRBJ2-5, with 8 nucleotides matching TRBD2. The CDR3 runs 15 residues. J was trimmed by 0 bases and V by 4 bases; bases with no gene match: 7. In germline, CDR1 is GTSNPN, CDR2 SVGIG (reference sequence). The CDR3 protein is CAWTAGGQYQETQYF. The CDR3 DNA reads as TGTGCCTGGACGGCGGGAGGCCAGTACCAAGAGACCCAGTACTTC.